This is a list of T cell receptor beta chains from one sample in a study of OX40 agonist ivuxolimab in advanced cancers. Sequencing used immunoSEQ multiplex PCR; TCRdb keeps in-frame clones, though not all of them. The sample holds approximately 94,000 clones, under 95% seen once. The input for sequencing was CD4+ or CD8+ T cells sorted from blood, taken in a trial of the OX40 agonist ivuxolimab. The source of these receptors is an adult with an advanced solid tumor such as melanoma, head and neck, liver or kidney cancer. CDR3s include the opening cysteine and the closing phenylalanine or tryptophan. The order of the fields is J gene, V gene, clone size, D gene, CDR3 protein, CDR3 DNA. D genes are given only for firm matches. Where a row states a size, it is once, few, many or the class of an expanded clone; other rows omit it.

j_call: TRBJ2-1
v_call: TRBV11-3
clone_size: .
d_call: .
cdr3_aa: CASSLGRSSGEQFF
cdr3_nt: TGTGCCAGCAGCTTGGGGAGGTCCTCCGGCGAGCAGTTCTTC

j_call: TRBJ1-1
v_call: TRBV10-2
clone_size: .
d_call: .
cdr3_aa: CASSEGDMNTEAFF
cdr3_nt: TGCGCCAGCAGTGAGGGGGACATGAACACTGAAGCTTTCTTT

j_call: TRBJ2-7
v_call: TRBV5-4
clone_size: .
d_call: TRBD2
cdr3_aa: CASFRGGREPYEQYF
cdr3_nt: TGTGCCAGCTTCCGGGGCGGGAGGGAACCCTACGAGCAGTACTTC

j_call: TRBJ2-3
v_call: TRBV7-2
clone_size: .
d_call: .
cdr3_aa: CASSRGTQSTDTQYF
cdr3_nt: TGTGCCAGCAGCCGGGGGACTCAGTCCACAGATACGCAGTATTTT

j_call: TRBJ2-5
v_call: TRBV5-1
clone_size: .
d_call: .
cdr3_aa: CASTRARGETQYF
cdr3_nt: TGCGCCAGCACACGGGCTCGGGGGGAGACCCAGTACTTC

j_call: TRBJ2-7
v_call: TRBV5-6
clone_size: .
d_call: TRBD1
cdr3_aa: CASSFGTGGSGEQYF
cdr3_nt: TGTGCCAGCAGCTTCGGGACAGGGGGCTCTGGGGAGCAGTACTTC

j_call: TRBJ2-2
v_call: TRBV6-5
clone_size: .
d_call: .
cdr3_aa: CASSYSINTGELFF
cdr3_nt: TGTGCCAGCAGTTACTCAATTAACACCGGGGAGCTGTTTTTT

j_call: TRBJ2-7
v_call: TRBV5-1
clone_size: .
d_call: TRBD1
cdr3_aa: CASSRQGGYEQYF
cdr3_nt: TGCGCCAGCAGCCGACAGGGGGGCTACGAGCAGTACTTC

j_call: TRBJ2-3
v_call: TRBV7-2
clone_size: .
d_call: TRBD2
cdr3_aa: CASKREREGTDTQYF
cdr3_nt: TGTGCCAGCAAACGAGAGCGGGAGGGCACAGATACGCAGTATTTT

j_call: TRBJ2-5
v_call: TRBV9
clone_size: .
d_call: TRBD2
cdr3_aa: CASSGLAGAGETQYF
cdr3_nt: TGTGCCAGCAGCGGACTAGCGGGAGCTGGAGAGACCCAGTACTTC

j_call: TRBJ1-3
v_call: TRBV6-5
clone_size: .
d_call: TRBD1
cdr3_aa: CASSRTGVVNTIYF
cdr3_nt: TGTGCCAGCAGTCGGACAGGGGTTGTAAACACCATATATTTT

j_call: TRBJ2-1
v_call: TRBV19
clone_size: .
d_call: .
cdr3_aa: CATRAPSGSYNEQFF
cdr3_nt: TGTGCCACTAGGGCCCCCAGCGGGTCATACAATGAGCAGTTCTTC

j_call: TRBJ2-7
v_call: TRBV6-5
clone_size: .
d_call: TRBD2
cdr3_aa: CASSYSRRLAGEQYF
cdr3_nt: TGTGCCAGCAGTTACTCCCGGAGACTAGCGGGAGAGCAGTACTTC

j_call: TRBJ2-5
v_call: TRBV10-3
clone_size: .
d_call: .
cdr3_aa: CAIAGVGLETQYF
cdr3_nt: TGTGCCATCGCAGGGGTGGGGTTGGAGACCCAGTACTTC

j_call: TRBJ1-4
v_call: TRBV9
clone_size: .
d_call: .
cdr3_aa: CASSVGIGLRGEKLFF
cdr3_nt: TGTGCCAGCAGCGTAGGCATAGGCCTCCGAGGTGAAAAACTGTTTTTT

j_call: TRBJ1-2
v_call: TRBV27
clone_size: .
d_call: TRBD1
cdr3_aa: CASSSDRGSSLNGYTF
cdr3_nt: TGTGCCAGCAGTTCGGACAGGGGGTCCTCTCTGAATGGCTACACCTTC

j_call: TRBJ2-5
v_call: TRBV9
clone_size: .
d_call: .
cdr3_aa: CASSVGDRPSETQYF
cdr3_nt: TGTGCCAGCAGCGTAGGAGACCGGCCCTCAGAGACCCAGTACTTC

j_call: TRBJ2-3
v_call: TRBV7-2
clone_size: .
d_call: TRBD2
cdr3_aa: CASSSGLAGGADTQYF
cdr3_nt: TGTGCCAGCAGCTCGGGACTAGCGGGAGGCGCAGATACGCAGTATTTT

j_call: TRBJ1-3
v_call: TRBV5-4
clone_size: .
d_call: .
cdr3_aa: CASSLIGSGNTIYF
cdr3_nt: TGTGCCAGCAGCTTGATAGGCTCTGGAAACACCATATATTTT

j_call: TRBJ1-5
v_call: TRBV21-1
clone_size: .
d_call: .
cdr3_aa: CARRDRGLDQPQHF
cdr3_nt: TGTGCCAGGCGGGACAGGGGGCTCGATCAGCCCCAGCATTTT

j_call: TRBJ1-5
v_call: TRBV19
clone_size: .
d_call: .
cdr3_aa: CASSIGGGIYQPQHF
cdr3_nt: TGTGCCAGTAGTATAGGCGGGGGGATCTATCAGCCCCAGCATTTT

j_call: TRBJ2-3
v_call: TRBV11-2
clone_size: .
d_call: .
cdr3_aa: CASSLDRGHSTDTQYF
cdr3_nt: TGTGCCAGCAGCTTAGATCGGGGGCACAGCACAGATACGCAGTATTTT

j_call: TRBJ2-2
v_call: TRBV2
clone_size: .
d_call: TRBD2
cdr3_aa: CASSVGLAVVSGELFF
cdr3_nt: TGTGCCAGCAGTGTGGGACTAGCTGTCGTCAGCGGGGAGCTGTTTTTT

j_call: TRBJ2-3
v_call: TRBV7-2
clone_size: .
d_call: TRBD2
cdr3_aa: CASSEQAGDTDTQYF
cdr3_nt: TGTGCCAGCAGCGAACAAGCGGGAGATACAGATACGCAGTATTTT

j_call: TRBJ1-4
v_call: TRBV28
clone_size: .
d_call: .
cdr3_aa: CASSPGGGSWDEKLFF
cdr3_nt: TGTGCCAGCAGTCCGGGGGGAGGTTCCTGGGATGAAAAACTGTTTTTT

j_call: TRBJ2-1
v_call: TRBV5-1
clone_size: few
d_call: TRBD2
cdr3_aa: CASSLVAGGLNEQFF
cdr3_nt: TGCGCCAGCAGCTTGGTGGCGGGAGGGCTCAATGAGCAGTTCTTC

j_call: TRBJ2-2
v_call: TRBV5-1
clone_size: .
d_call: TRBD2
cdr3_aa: CASSPLAGGPDTGELFF
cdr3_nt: TGCGCCAGCAGCCCCTTAGCGGGAGGGCCAGACACCGGGGAGCTGTTTTTT

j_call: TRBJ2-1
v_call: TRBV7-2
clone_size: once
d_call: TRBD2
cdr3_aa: CASRGAGVSYNEQFF
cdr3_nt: TGTGCCAGCAGAGGAGCGGGAGTCTCCTACAATGAGCAGTTCTTC

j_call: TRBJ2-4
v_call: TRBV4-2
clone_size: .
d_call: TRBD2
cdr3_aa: CASSHPGGLAGGLAKNIQYF
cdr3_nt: TGTGCCAGCAGCCACCCGGGGGGCCTAGCGGGAGGGTTAGCCAAAAACATTCAGTACTTC

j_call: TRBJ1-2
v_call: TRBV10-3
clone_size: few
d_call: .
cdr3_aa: CAISEPGRPSYGYTF
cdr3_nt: TGTGCCATCAGTGAGCCGGGACGTCCATCCTATGGCTACACCTTC

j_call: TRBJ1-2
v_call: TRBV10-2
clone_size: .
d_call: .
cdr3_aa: CASKTRLGVGYTF
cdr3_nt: TGCGCCAGCAAGACAAGACTAGGGGTCGGCTACACCTTC

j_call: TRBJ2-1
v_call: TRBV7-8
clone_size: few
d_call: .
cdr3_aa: CASSSYSNEQFF
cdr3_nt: TGTGCCAGCAGCTCCTATTCCAATGAGCAGTTCTTC

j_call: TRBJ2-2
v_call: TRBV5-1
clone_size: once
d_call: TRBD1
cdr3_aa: CASSLGQGPAGELFF
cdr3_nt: TGCGCCAGCAGCCTCGGACAGGGCCCAGCCGGGGAGCTGTTTTTT

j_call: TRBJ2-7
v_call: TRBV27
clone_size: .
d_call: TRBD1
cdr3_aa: CATGGQGYGYEQYF
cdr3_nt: TGTGCCACCGGGGGACAGGGGTATGGATACGAGCAGTACTTC

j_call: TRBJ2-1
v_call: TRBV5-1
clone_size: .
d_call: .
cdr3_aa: CASSSGGSYNEQFF
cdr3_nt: TGCGCCAGCAGCTCCGGAGGGTCCTACAATGAGCAGTTCTTC

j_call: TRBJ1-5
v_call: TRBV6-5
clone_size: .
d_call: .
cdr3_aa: CASTDNGGPQHF
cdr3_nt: TGTGCCAGCACAGATAATGGGGGGCCCCAGCATTTT

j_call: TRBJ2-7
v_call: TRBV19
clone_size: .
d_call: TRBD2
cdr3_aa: CASSPHPGLAGGEQYF
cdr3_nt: TGTGCCAGTAGTCCTCATCCGGGACTAGCGGGAGGCGAGCAGTACTTC

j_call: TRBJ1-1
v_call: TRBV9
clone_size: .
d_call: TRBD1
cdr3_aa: CASDGQGDTEAFF
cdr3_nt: TGTGCCAGCGACGGACAGGGGGACACTGAAGCTTTCTTT

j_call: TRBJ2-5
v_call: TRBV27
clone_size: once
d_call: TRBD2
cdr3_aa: CASSFSGETQYF
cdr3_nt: TGTGCCAGCAGTTTTAGCGGGGAGACCCAGTACTTC

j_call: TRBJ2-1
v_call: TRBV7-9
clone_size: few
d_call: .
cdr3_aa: CASSPQGNANNEQFF
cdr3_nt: TGTGCCAGCAGCCCCCAGGGAAACGCCAACAATGAGCAGTTCTTC

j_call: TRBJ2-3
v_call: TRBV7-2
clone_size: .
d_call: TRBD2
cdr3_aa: CASSLVLAGGRADTQYF
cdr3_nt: TGTGCCAGCAGCTTAGTCCTAGCGGGGGGACGGGCAGATACACAGTATTTT

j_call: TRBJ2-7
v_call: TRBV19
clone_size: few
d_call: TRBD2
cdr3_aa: CASSIDGGPGLAGTYEQYF
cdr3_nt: TGTGCCAGTAGTATAGACGGGGGCCCCGGACTAGCGGGTACATACGAGCAGTACTTC

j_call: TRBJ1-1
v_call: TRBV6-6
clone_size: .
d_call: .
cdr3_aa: CASSTGLPNTEAFF
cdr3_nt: TGTGCCAGCAGCACAGGGTTACCGAACACTGAAGCTTTCTTT

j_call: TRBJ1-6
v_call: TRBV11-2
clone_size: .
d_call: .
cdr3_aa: CASSLLKGSKHLHF
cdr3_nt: TGTGCCAGCAGCTTACTTAAGGGGTCTAAACACCTCCACTTT

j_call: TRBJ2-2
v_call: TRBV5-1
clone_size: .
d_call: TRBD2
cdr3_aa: CASSGTDRGYSSGIDTGELFF
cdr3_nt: TGCGCCAGCAGCGGAACGGACAGAGGTTATAGTAGCGGGATCGACACCGGGGAGCTGTTTTTT

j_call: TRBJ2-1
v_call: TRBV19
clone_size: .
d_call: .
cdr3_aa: CASSAVVSNEQFF
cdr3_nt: TGTGCCAGTAGTGCGGTAGTTTCCAATGAGCAGTTCTTC

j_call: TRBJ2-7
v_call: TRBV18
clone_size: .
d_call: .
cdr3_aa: CASSAGLPGTVSSYEQYF
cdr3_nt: TGTGCCAGCTCAGCGGGTCTACCCGGGACTGTCAGCTCCTACGAGCAGTACTTC

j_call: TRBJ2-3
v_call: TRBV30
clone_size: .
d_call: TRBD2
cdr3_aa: CAWSVLGGRALSRPSTDTQYF
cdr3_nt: TGTGCCTGGAGTGTACTGGGCGGGAGGGCCCTGTCACGTCCTAGCACAGATACGCAGTATTTT

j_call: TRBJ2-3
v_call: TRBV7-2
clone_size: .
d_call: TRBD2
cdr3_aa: CASSQGLAGPTDTQYF
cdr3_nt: TGTGCCAGCAGCCAGGGACTAGCGGGACCCACAGATACGCAGTATTTT

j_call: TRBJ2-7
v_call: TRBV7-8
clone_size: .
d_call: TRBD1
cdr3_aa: CASSSRTLYVLSGGYEQYF
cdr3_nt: TGTGCCAGCAGCTCCAGGACATTGTATGTTCTCTCAGGGGGCTACGAGCAGTACTTC

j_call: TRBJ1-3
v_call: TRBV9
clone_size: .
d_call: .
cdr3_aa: CASSASPGENTIYF
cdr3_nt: TGTGCCAGCAGCGCAAGCCCGGGGGAGAACACCATATATTTT

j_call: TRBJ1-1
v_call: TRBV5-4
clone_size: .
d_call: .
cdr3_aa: CASRLGIARLTNEAFF
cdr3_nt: TGTGCCAGCAGATTGGGAATAGCCAGACTAACCAATGAAGCTTTCTTT

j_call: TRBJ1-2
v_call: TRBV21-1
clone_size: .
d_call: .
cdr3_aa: CASSPECVGGAGGYTF
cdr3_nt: TGTGCCAGCAGCCCTGAATGCGTCGGGGGCGCTGGGGGCTACACCTTC